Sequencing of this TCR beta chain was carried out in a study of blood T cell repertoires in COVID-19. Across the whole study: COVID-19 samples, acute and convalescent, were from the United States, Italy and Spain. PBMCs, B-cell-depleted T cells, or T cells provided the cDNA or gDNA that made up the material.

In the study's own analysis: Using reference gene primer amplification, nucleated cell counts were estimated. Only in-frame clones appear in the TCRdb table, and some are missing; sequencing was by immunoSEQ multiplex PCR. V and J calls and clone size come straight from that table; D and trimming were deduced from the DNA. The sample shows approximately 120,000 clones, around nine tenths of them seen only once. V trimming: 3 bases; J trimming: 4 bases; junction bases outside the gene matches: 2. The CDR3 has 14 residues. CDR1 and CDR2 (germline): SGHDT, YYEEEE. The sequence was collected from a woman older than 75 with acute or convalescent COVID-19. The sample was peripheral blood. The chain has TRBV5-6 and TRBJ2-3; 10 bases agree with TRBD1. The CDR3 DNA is TGTGCCAGCAGCTGGGGGACAGGGGCAGATACGCAGTATTTT. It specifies CASSWGTGADTQYF.